The rows below give T cell receptor beta chains drawn from one sample of a study of PD-1 blockade in classical Hodgkin lymphoma. TCRdb's table, derived via immunoSEQ multiplex PCR, lists solely in-frame clones and lacks some. The sample includes about 7,300 clones, around 80% of them seen just once. The specimen was peripheral blood mononuclear cells (PBMCs), collected before the second cycle of nivolumab. All receptors derive from a human donor with classical Hodgkin lymphoma. Each CDR3 is given with its conserved first and last residue. Fields, in order: CDR3 DNA, CDR3 protein, J gene, D gene, clone size, V gene. The D gene is left open where the match is weak. Part of the rows lack a size; the others show once, few, many or a class for expanded clones.

TGTGCCAGCAGCTTTTCGACGGGACAGGGGGACGAAAAACTGTTTTTT | CASSFSTGQGDEKLFF | TRBJ1-4 | TRBD1 | - | TRBV11-1
TGCGCCAGCAGCTGGGGGTTGGACACTGAAGCTTTCTTT | CASSWGLDTEAFF | TRBJ1-1 | - | few | TRBV5-1
TGTGCCAGCAGCCCAGGACAGTACGGGGAGCTGTTTTTT | CASSPGQYGELFF | TRBJ2-2 | - | - | TRBV7-2
TGTGCCAGCTCATCTGACAACTCCCCGAACACTGAAGCTTTCTTT | CASSSDNSPNTEAFF | TRBJ1-1 | - | - | TRBV18
TGTGCCAGCACTACAGGACTAGGGTACGGAGATACGCAGTATTTT | CASTTGLGYGDTQYF | TRBJ2-3 | TRBD2 | - | TRBV2
TGTGCCAGCAGCCCTCAGTGGGGCGGGGTAATCAATGAGCAGTTCTTC | CASSPQWGGVINEQFF | TRBJ2-1 | - | - | TRBV7-8
TGTGCCAGCAGCGAAACGACAGGGGGCGTATCTGGGGCCAACGTCCTGACTTTC | CASSETTGGVSGANVLTF | TRBJ2-6 | TRBD1 | - | TRBV6-1
TGTGCCAGCAGCTTAAGTGGGGGCAGGCACACTGAAGCTTTCTTT | CASSLSGGRHTEAFF | TRBJ1-1 | - | - | TRBV7-3
TGCGCCAGCAGCCCCACCCCTATGTGGTTGGATGGCTACACCTTC | CASSPTPMWLDGYTF | TRBJ1-2 | - | few | TRBV4-1
TGTGCCAGCAGTTTCCTTAGCGGGGGAAGCACAGATACGCAGTATTTT | CASSFLSGGSTDTQYF | TRBJ2-3 | TRBD2 | - | TRBV27